The rows below give T cell receptor beta chains drawn from one sample of a study of blood T cells in healthy people across ages. TCRdb itself ran the 5' RACE reads through MiXCR, one entry per CDR3 protein. The sample lists a few hundred thousand distinct CDR3 sequences; around 29% were seen once. Sequenced material: blood. The receptors here all came from a woman aged 70-85 years in good health. Both conserved end residues are part of each CDR3. The D gene is left open where the match is weak. Only part of the rows carry a size: once, few, many, or a class if the clone is expanded.

j_call d_call v_call cdr3_length clone_size cdr3_aa cdr3_nt
TRBJ2-3 NA TRBV24-1 12 NA CATGTPRDTQYF TGTGCCACCGGAACCCCCAGGGATACGCAGTATTTT
TRBJ1-6 NA TRBV3-1 16 NA CASSRQVAGSNSPLHF TGTGCCAGCAGCCGACAGGTTGCGGGCTCAAATTCACCCCTCCACTTT
TRBJ2-3 NA TRBV6-6 14 few CASSLTEGADTQYF TGTGCCAGCAGTTTAACGGAAGGGGCAGATACGCAGTATTTT
TRBJ2-7 NA TRBV15 15 NA CATSRDKGTPYEQYF TGTGCCACCAGCAGAGATAAGGGTACGCCCTACGAGCAGTACTTC
TRBJ2-4 NA TRBV11-2 18 many CASSLRGTGSLAKNIQYF TGTGCCAGCAGCTTAAGGGGTACGGGGTCGCTAGCCAAAAACATTCAGTACTTC
TRBJ1-4 NA TRBV6-5 12 NA CASKQVNEKLFF TGTGCCAGCAAACAAGTTAATGAAAAACTGTTTTTT
TRBJ1-1 NA TRBV20-1 12 many CSVPRTNTEAFF TGCAGTGTCCCTCGGACGAACACTGAAGCTTTCTTT
TRBJ2-7 NA TRBV28 16 few CASSLSGDFPPYEQYF TGTGCCAGCAGTTTATCAGGGGACTTTCCCCCCTACGAGCAGTACTTC
TRBJ2-7 TRBD2 TRBV27 17 few CASPRGLAGANNYEQYF TGTGCCAGCCCCAGGGGACTAGCGGGAGCGAACAACTACGAGCAGTACTTC
TRBJ2-3 NA TRBV27 13 NA CASRAGSADTQYF TGTGCCAGCAGGGCTGGGAGTGCAGATACGCAGTATTTT
TRBJ2-7 NA TRBV5-1 14 few CASSLREHSYEQYF TGCGCCAGCAGCTTGAGAGAGCACTCCTACGAGCAGTACTTC
TRBJ2-2 NA TRBV2 12 NA CASSGVPGELFF TGTGCCAGCAGTGGGGTTCCGGGGGAGCTGTTTTTT
TRBJ2-3 TRBD1 TRBV2 14 NA CASSERGGADTQYF TGTGCCAGCAGTGAACGAGGGGGCGCAGATACGCAGTATTTT
TRBJ2-1 NA TRBV5-1 13 NA CASSLARSYEQFF TGCGCCAGCAGCTTGGCCCGCAGCTATGAGCAGTTCTTC
TRBJ2-1 NA TRBV2 12 many CASSLPVAEQFF TGTGCCAGCAGTTTGCCGGTTGCTGAGCAGTTCTTC
TRBJ2-3 NA TRBV7-2 14 NA CASSLMGSTDTQYF TGTGCCAGCAGTTTGATGGGGTCCACAGATACGCAGTATTTT
TRBJ1-5 NA TRBV5-5 15 NA CASSRSGDPGQPQHF TGTGCCAGCAGCCGTTCAGGGGACCCGGGGCAGCCCCAGCATTTT
TRBJ2-1 NA TRBV7-2 12 few CASRWMGAEQFF TGTGCCAGCAGATGGATGGGCGCCGAGCAGTTCTTC
TRBJ1-2 NA TRBV6-2/TRBV6-3 12 NA CASSTGNYGYTF TGTGCCAGCAGTACAGGGAACTATGGCTACACCTTC
TRBJ1-2 TRBD1 TRBV3-1 14 few CASSHLTGVEGYTF TGTGCCAGCAGCCACCTGACAGGGGTGGAAGGCTACACCTTC
TRBJ2-7 TRBD2 TRBV20-1 14 once CSAQTSGRHLEQYF TGCAGTGCTCAAACTAGCGGGAGGCACCTCGAGCAGTACTTC
TRBJ2-7 NA TRBV20-1 10 NA CSGVAYEQYF TGCAGTGGGGTAGCCTACGAGCAGTACTTC
TRBJ1-1 NA TRBV11-2 15 NA CASSRGGRMNTEAFF TGTGCCAGCAGCCGGGGGGGACGTATGAACACTGAAGCTTTCTTT
TRBJ2-7 NA TRBV12-3/TRBV12-4 14 few CASSLGTALYEQYF TGTGCCAGCAGTTTAGGGACAGCCCTCTACGAGCAGTACTTC
TRBJ2-1 TRBD2 TRBV4-1 16 NA CASSQGTSGSYNEQFF TGCGCCAGCAGCCAAGGAACTAGCGGTTCTTACAATGAGCAGTTCTTC
TRBJ2-2 NA TRBV7-7 13 NA CASSLATGGELFF TGTGCTAGCAGCTTAGCAACAGGCGGGGAGCTGTTTTTT
TRBJ1-1 NA TRBV5-1 14 NA CASSLAGVNTETFF TGCGCCAGCAGCCTCGCTGGGGTAAACACTGAAACTTTCTTT
TRBJ1-4 NA TRBV28 14 once CASSSPGRGGKLFF TGTGCCAGCAGTTCCCCGGGACGGGGAGGAAAACTGTTTTTT
TRBJ2-3 NA TRBV27 13 few CASSFQGRDTQYF TGTGCCAGCAGTTTCCAGGGGCGAGATACGCAGTATTTT
TRBJ1-2 NA TRBV20-1 12 NA CSAPRGDRDYTF TGCAGTGCCCCGCGGGGGGATAGGGACTACACCTTC
TRBJ2-3 NA TRBV6-2/TRBV6-3 15 few CASSYSGGDPDTQYF TGTGCCAGCAGTTACTCGGGGGGTGACCCAGATACGCAGTATTTT
TRBJ2-7 NA TRBV7-8 14 few CASSSLAQVGEQYF TGTGCCAGCAGCTCGCTAGCACAAGTGGGCGAGCAGTACTTC
TRBJ2-3 NA TRBV29-1 13 NA CSVGRDRTDTQYF TGCAGCGTTGGACGGGACCGCACAGATACGCAGTATTTT
TRBJ2-5 NA TRBV7-8 16 few CASSFLTGKYQETQYF TGTGCCAGCAGCTTCCTGACCGGGAAGTACCAAGAGACCCAGTACTTC
TRBJ1-3 NA TRBV28 14 NA CASSLLTAGNTIYF TGTGCCAGCAGTTTATTAACCGCTGGAAACACCATATATTTT
TRBJ2-1 TRBD2 TRBV20-1 16 few CSARSSGSNWGNEQFF TGCAGTGCTAGGAGTAGCGGGAGTAATTGGGGTAATGAGCAGTTCTTC
TRBJ2-1 NA TRBV14 14 NA CASSHGGSNNEQFF TGTGCCAGCAGCCATGGGGGGTCAAACAATGAGCAGTTCTTC
TRBJ1-1 TRBD1 TRBV29-1 13 NA CSSKGGSHTEAFF TGCAGCTCGAAAGGGGGCAGCCACACTGAAGCTTTCTTT
TRBJ2-1 TRBD2 TRBV29-1 16 few CSAIRQGLAGVSEQFF TGCAGCGCTATAAGACAGGGACTAGCGGGAGTAAGTGAGCAGTTCTTC
TRBJ2-5 NA TRBV29-1 13 many CSVEGVGRGTQYF TGCAGCGTTGAAGGTGTGGGAAGGGGGACCCAGTACTTC
TRBJ2-2 NA TRBV21-1 14 few CATLRGADTGELFF TGTGCCACCTTGAGAGGGGCTGACACCGGGGAGCTGTTTTTT
TRBJ2-1 NA TRBV10-3 14 many CAISESTGQDEQFF TGTGCCATCAGTGAGTCGACAGGTCAGGATGAGCAGTTCTTC
TRBJ2-3 NA TRBV28 12 NA CASSSTTDTQYF TGTGCCAGCAGTTCAACCACAGATACGCAGTATTTT
TRBJ2-7 NA TRBV14 15 NA CASSEGGPGSYEQYF TGTGCCAGCAGCGAAGGGGGACCCGGGTCGTACGAGCAGTACTTC
TRBJ1-6 NA TRBV6-6 15 NA CASSYGLTGNSPLHF TGTGCCAGCAGTTACGGGCTTACCGGGAATTCACCCCTCCACTTT
TRBJ1-4 NA TRBV6-2/TRBV6-3 15 NA CASSSQVVSNEKLFF TGTGCCAGCAGTTCCCAGGTTGTCTCTAATGAAAAACTGTTTTTT
TRBJ1-2 NA TRBV12-3/TRBV12-4 14 NA CASSLRAHNYGYTF TGTGCCAGCAGTTTAAGGGCGCACAACTATGGCTACACCTTC
TRBJ1-1 TRBD1 TRBV10-3 14 NA CAINPTGENTEAFF TGTGCCATCAATCCGACAGGGGAGAACACTGAAGCTTTCTTT